This TCR beta chain was found in a study of blood T cell repertoires in COVID-19. Study-level information: PBMCs, B-cell-depleted T cells, or T cells were the source of the cDNA or gDNA that made up the material.

Authors' processing steps: How many nucleated cells were present was estimated from reference gene primer amplification. The repertoire was sequenced with immunoSEQ multiplex PCR; TCRdb's copy has only in-frame clones and lacks some. V and J calls and clone size are as listed in that table; D and trimming were resolved from the DNA. Here the sample spans 140,000 to 150,000 clones, around 88% being singletons. V was trimmed by 3 bases and J by 2 bases, leaving 7 bases between them. Germline values: CDR1 MNHNS, CDR2 SASEGT. CDR3 length: 13 amino acids. The chain couples TRBV6-1 to TRBJ2-5; D gene unclear. Sequencing was carried out using peripheral blood. This TCR was recovered from a man between 60 and 70 years old with active or convalescent COVID-19. DNA of the CDR3: TGTGCCAGCAGTGAGGAGCGTCAAGAGACCCAGTACTTC. It is translated as CASSEERQETQYF.